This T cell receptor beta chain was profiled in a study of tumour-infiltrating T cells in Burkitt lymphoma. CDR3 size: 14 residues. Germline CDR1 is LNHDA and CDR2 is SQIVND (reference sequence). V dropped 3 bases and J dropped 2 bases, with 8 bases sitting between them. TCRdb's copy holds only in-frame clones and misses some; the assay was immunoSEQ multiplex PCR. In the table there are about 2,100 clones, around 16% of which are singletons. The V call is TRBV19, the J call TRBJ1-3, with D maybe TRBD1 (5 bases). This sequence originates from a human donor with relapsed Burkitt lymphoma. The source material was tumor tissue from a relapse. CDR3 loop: CASSMGGAGNTIYF. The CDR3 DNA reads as TGTGCCAGTAGTATGGGGGGTGCTGGAAACACCATATATTTT.